This is a list of T cell receptor beta chains from one sample in a study of low-dose radiotherapy and immunotherapy resistance in tumors. TCRdb fed the reads into MiXCR, producing one record per CDR3 protein. This sample has under 95,000 distinct CDR3 sequences; about 17% occur once, and the top ten carry roughly 1.5%. The sequencing here drew on PBMCs, taken after low-dose radiotherapy plus immunotherapy. All receptors derive from a male donor with prostate cancer. Both conserved end residues are part of each CDR3. A D gene is named only where the DNA matches it firmly. Size is omitted from some rows. Given values are once, few, many or a class for expanded clones.

D gene: TRBD2; J gene: TRBJ2-1; clone size: many; V gene: TRBV2; CDR3 DNA: TGTGCCAGCAGAAAGACTAGCGGCTCCTACAATGAGCAGTTCTTC; CDR3 protein: CASRKTSGSYNEQFF
D gene: TRBD1; J gene: TRBJ2-2; clone size: many; V gene: TRBV5-1; CDR3 DNA: TGCGCCAGCAGCTTGGGCCAGGGGGCCACCGGGGAGCTGTTTTTT; CDR3 protein: CASSLGQGATGELFF
D gene: -; J gene: TRBJ2-1; clone size: many; V gene: TRBV28; CDR3 DNA: TGTGCCACCTTGCGGTGGACAACCTACAATGAGCAGTTCTTC; CDR3 protein: CATLRWTTYNEQFF
D gene: -; J gene: TRBJ1-3; clone size: many; V gene: TRBV28; CDR3 DNA: TGTGCCAGCAGTTTAGGGGCCAAGATCGGAAACACCATATATTTT; CDR3 protein: CASSLGAKIGNTIYF
D gene: TRBD2; J gene: TRBJ2-1; clone size: many; V gene: TRBV7-9; CDR3 DNA: TGTGCCAGCAGCTTCAGGGTTGAAGTCGGGACTAGGGCTAATGAGCAGTTCTTC; CDR3 protein: CASSFRVEVGTRANEQFF
D gene: -; J gene: TRBJ2-5; clone size: many; V gene: TRBV6-2/TRBV6-3; CDR3 DNA: TGTGCCAGCATTCGTTACACCAAAGAGACCCAGTACTTC; CDR3 protein: CASIRYTKETQYF
D gene: TRBD2; J gene: TRBJ2-3; clone size: many; V gene: TRBV7-9; CDR3 DNA: TGTGCCAGCAGCTCCCTCAGCGGGAGGGCCCCCGGAGATACGCAGTATTTT; CDR3 protein: CASSSLSGRAPGDTQYF
D gene: -; J gene: TRBJ2-7; clone size: many; V gene: TRBV28; CDR3 DNA: TGTGCCAGCAGTTTTACCCACCACCAGGACTTC; CDR3 protein: CASSFTHHQDF
D gene: -; J gene: TRBJ2-3; clone size: many; V gene: TRBV5-1; CDR3 DNA: TGCGCCAGCAGCTTGGACTCCCGGGTGGGCACAGATACGCAGTATTTT; CDR3 protein: CASSLDSRVGTDTQYF
D gene: TRBD1; J gene: TRBJ2-2; clone size: many; V gene: TRBV7-9; CDR3 DNA: TGTGCCAGCAGTTCTGGGACAGCGAACACCGGGGAGCTGTTTTTT; CDR3 protein: CASSSGTANTGELFF
D gene: TRBD1; J gene: TRBJ2-7; clone size: many; V gene: TRBV6-2/TRBV6-3; CDR3 DNA: TGTGCCAGCAGTTACCGACAGGGGGCGTGGGAGCAGTACTTC; CDR3 protein: CASSYRQGAWEQYF
D gene: -; J gene: TRBJ2-2; clone size: many; V gene: TRBV27; CDR3 DNA: TGTGCCAGCCACTTTGGTACAGGCCCCGGGGAGCTGTTTTTT; CDR3 protein: CASHFGTGPGELFF
D gene: TRBD2; J gene: TRBJ2-7; clone size: many; V gene: TRBV5-1; CDR3 DNA: TGCGCCAGCAGCCCGGGCGGGGGACTAGCGGGAGGCGAGCAGTACTTC; CDR3 protein: CASSPGGGLAGGEQYF
D gene: -; J gene: TRBJ2-7; clone size: many; V gene: TRBV20-1; CDR3 DNA: TGCAGTGCTAGACCCGGAAGAGCCTACGAGCAGTACTTC; CDR3 protein: CSARPGRAYEQYF
D gene: TRBD1; J gene: TRBJ2-3; clone size: many; V gene: TRBV29-1; CDR3 DNA: TGCAGCGCAGGACAGGGGACCACAGATACGCAGTATTTT; CDR3 protein: CSAGQGTTDTQYF
D gene: TRBD1; J gene: TRBJ2-2; clone size: many; V gene: TRBV29-1; CDR3 DNA: TGCAGCGGAGGGGGCGGGTGGAACACCGGGGAGCTGTTTTTT; CDR3 protein: CSGGGGWNTGELFF
D gene: -; J gene: TRBJ2-1; clone size: many; V gene: TRBV29-1; CDR3 DNA: TGCAGCGTTGTGGATGGGGGCAATGAGCAGTTCTTC; CDR3 protein: CSVVDGGNEQFF
D gene: TRBD2; J gene: TRBJ2-1; clone size: -; V gene: TRBV20-1; CDR3 DNA: TGCAGTGCTAGTATGATAGCGGGAGGGGAAAATGAGCAGTTCTTC; CDR3 protein: CSASMIAGGENEQFF
D gene: TRBD2; J gene: TRBJ2-1; clone size: -; V gene: TRBV5-1; CDR3 DNA: TGCGCCAGCAGCTTGGGTCCGGGACTAGCGGGAGATGAGCAGTTCTTC; CDR3 protein: CASSLGPGLAGDEQFF
D gene: TRBD1; J gene: TRBJ1-1; clone size: many; V gene: TRBV19; CDR3 DNA: TGTGCCAGTAGGGGTATGACAGGGAAGAACACTGAAGCTTTCTTT; CDR3 protein: CASRGMTGKNTEAFF
D gene: -; J gene: TRBJ2-7; clone size: few; V gene: TRBV29-1; CDR3 DNA: TGCAGCGTTGAAGATCGGCTAGCCCACGGCTACGGCTACGAGCAGTACTTC; CDR3 protein: CSVEDRLAHGYGYEQYF
D gene: TRBD1; J gene: TRBJ2-7; clone size: many; V gene: TRBV18; CDR3 DNA: TGTGCCAGCTCACCAGGACAGGGAAGCTCCTACGAGCAGTACTTC; CDR3 protein: CASSPGQGSSYEQYF
D gene: -; J gene: TRBJ2-5; clone size: many; V gene: TRBV6-6; CDR3 DNA: TGTGCCAGCAGTTACGAGGAAACAGGGATCCTCAGGGAGACCCAGTACTTC; CDR3 protein: CASSYEETGILRETQYF
D gene: -; J gene: TRBJ2-1; clone size: few; V gene: TRBV7-2; CDR3 DNA: TGTGCCAGCAGCTTTGACGGAGTGAACAATGAGCAGTTCTTC; CDR3 protein: CASSFDGVNNEQFF
D gene: TRBD2; J gene: TRBJ2-3; clone size: few; V gene: TRBV27; CDR3 DNA: TGTGCCAGCAGTTTATGGGGACTAGCGGGAGACTCCACAGATACGCAGTATTTT; CDR3 protein: CASSLWGLAGDSTDTQYF
D gene: -; J gene: TRBJ2-1; clone size: -; V gene: TRBV10-3; CDR3 DNA: TGTGCCATCAGTCAAAAGCGGAACTCCTACAATGAGCAGTTCTTC; CDR3 protein: CAISQKRNSYNEQFF
D gene: -; J gene: TRBJ2-7; clone size: many; V gene: TRBV28; CDR3 DNA: TGTGCCAGCAGTTCACTGATTACAGGACCTAGGAGCTCCTACGAGCAGTACTTC; CDR3 protein: CASSSLITGPRSSYEQYF
D gene: -; J gene: TRBJ2-1; clone size: many; V gene: TRBV10-3; CDR3 DNA: TGTGCCATCAGCGGAGGGAGCAGGTTTGATGAGCAGTTCTTC; CDR3 protein: CAISGGSRFDEQFF
D gene: -; J gene: TRBJ2-2; clone size: many; V gene: TRBV15; CDR3 DNA: TGTGCCACCAGCAGGCCAAGGGGAGGCGACACCGGGGAGCTGTTTTTT; CDR3 protein: CATSRPRGGDTGELFF
D gene: TRBD2; J gene: TRBJ2-3; clone size: many; V gene: TRBV28; CDR3 DNA: TGTGCCAGCAGTTCGCTCCGGACTAGCGCGCAGTATTTT; CDR3 protein: CASSSLRTSAQYF